This T cell receptor beta chain was identified in a study of blood T cells in healthy people across ages. No fewer than 5 micrograms of total RNA were isolated from every sample. V was clipped by 3 bases and J by 1 base, with 4 bases between them. Per the germline V gene, CDR1 is SGHTA and CDR2 is FQGNSA. There are 13 residues in the CDR3. With a J-beta primer mix and a sample-barcoded 5' primer, a second PCR ran about 7 to 11 cycles. TCRdb re-derived calls from the 5' RACE reads in MiXCR, one entry per CDR3 protein. The sample has under 1,000,000 distinct CDR3 sequences; around 34% are singletons. Sequencing was done on a sample of blood. The receptor's source is a man between 18 and 29 years old in good health. The chain uses TRBV7-2 and TRBJ1-5; D is undetermined. CDR3 DNA sequence: TGTGCCAGCAGCTTGCCGAGCAATCAGCCCCAGCATTTT. Translation gives CASSLPSNQPQHF.